This TCR beta chain is from a study of shared clonotypes between healthy human individuals. Naive-designated CD8 cells lacked CD45RO, were positively enriched for CCR7, and omitted terminally differentiated effector memory CD45RA+ cells. Study donors comprised healthy, HIV-negative adults devoid of recent acute infection or vaccination. The V segment lost 6 bases and the J segment 7 bases; nucleotides outside the gene matches: 2. This CDR3 comprises 14 residues. Germline V lookup: CDR1 MNHEY, CDR2 SMNVEV (reference sequence). The method was immunoSEQ multiplex PCR; TCRdb's version includes in-frame clones alone and lacks a portion of them. Counted here are millions of clones, around 93% occurring once; the ten biggest clones make up 1.7%.

The J gene is TRBJ2-2, the V gene TRBV27; TRBD2 agrees at 13 bases. Sample: naive CD8+ T cells from PBMCs. This TCR was recovered from a man younger than 30 in good health. Some clones in this sample may be carry-over from other donors' samples. DNA for the CDR3: TGTGCCAGCAGACTAGCGGGGGGGAGCGGGGAGCTGTTTTTT. It codes for CASRLAGGSGELFF.